The 2 T cell receptor beta chains listed next were all sequenced from one sample in a study of T-cell reconstitution after alpha-beta-depleted transplantation in children. Preparation of the TCRbeta library was carried out with unique molecular identifiers. TCRdb fed the PCR reads into MiXCR, producing one record per CDR3 protein. Among hundreds of thousands of distinct CDR3 sequences listed, approximately 32% were seen once. Sequenced material: PBMCs from the stem cell graft donor, taken from the stem cell graft. These receptors were obtained from a human donor who donated a stem cell graft to a child with aplastic anemia.

CDR3 residues: CSARDLGLAGGRWVNEQFF. CDR3 in DNA: TGCAGTGCTAGAGATCTTGGACTAGCGGGAGGTCGATGGGTCAATGAGCAGTTCTTC. V and J are TRBV20-1 and TRBJ2-1, with 14 bases aligning to TRBD2. The junction had 13 bases not matched to a gene; V was cut back by 0 bases and J by 6 bases. CDR3 length equals 19 residues. Germline CDR1 is DFQATT and CDR2 is SNEGSKA (reference sequence).

This rearrangement joins TRBV4-3 to TRBJ1-2; TRBD1 matches 7 bases. The CDR3 is 15 residues long. With V trimmed by 1 base and J by 2 bases, 4 bases remained unmatched. Germline V gene data show CDR1 as LGHNA and CDR2 as YSLEER. The CDR3 protein is CASSQGGTVNYGYTF. Written as DNA, the CDR3 is TGCGCCAGCAGCCAAGGAGGGACAGTCAACTATGGCTACACCTTC.